These 24 T cell receptor beta chains were all obtained from the same sample, sequenced in a study of radiation and T cells in renal cell carcinoma. The method was immunoSEQ multiplex PCR; TCRdb's version includes in-frame clones alone and lacks a portion of them. In the table there are over 60,000 clones, around 77% of which are singletons. The time point here: blood 2 weeks post-SBRT. Treatment reported: 15 Gy SBRT to primary tumor, nephrectomy 4 weeks later. The sequenced sample was blood, obtained from a patient whose treatment included radiotherapy and nephrectomy. The receptors originated from a man aged 55 to 70 with renal cell carcinoma.

This clone was seen just once. This chain links TRBV5-1 with TRBJ2-1; perhaps TRBD2 as D (6 bases). Trimming removed 4 bases at V and 8 bases at J, with 16 bases between. Germline V gene lookup returns CDR1 SGHRS and CDR2 YFSETQ. CDR3 length: 14 residues. This CDR3 reads CASSTAGQGDEQFF. In nucleotides, the CDR3 is TGCGCCAGCAGCACCGCGGGGCAGGGCGATGAGCAGTTCTTC.

This clone has just one count. CDR3 DNA: TGTGCCAGTAGTATCCGGGTCCTTAATTCACCCCTCCACTTT. This gives the protein CASSIRVLNSPLHF. The chain carries TRBV19 and TRBJ1-6, with unresolved D. V was cut by 3 bases and J by 6 bases, with 9 bases left in between. Germline-derived CDR1 and CDR2 are LNHDA and SQIVND (reference sequence). The CDR3 length is 14 residues.

This clone showed up just a few times. Compared with germline, one end of the junction differs, possibly owing to a read error. The rearrangement links TRBV13 to TRBJ1-1; D uncertain. The length of the CDR3 is 12 residues. Germline CDR1 PRHDT, CDR2 FYEKMQ (reference sequence). The CDR3 DNA is TGTGCCAGCAGCTTAGGGGCCACTCAAGCTTTCTTT. Protein: CASSLGATQAFF.

This chain connects TRBV25-1 to TRBJ2-7; D possibly corresponds to TRBD1 (6 bases). V lost 2 bases and J lost 2, with 19 bases in between. Germline lookup yields CDR1 MGHDK and CDR2 SYGVNS. CDR3 length equals 17 residues. CDR3 sequence reads: CASSEMGARTGTYEQYF. The CDR3 nucleotides read TGTGCCAGCAGTGAAATGGGGGCCCGGACGGGGACCTACGAGCAGTACTTC.

The chain couples TRBV2 to TRBJ1-2; no clear D. V was trimmed by 2 bases and J by 7 bases, leaving 11 bases between them. CDR3 size: 13 residues. CDR1 is SNHLY and CDR2 is FYNNEI in the germline V gene. The CDR3 DNA sequence: TGTGCCAGCAGTGAAAGGGAAAGGTCTGGCTACACCTTC. Protein: CASSERERSGYTF.

This clone was observed a handful of times. DNA of the CDR3: TGTGCCAGCACTCCGACAGCTCTTAACACTGAAGCTTTCTTT. Translating it yields CASTPTALNTEAFF. The rearrangement joins TRBV2 to TRBJ1-1, with D tentatively TRBD1 (5 bases). This CDR3 has 14 amino acids. The V gene's germline CDR1 is SNHLY and CDR2 FYNNEI. Between the trimmed V and J ends, which lost 7 bases and 2 bases, there was a span of 14 bases.

The CDR3 sequence is CASSSSGGDTGELFF. CDR3 sequence (DNA): TGTGCCAGCAGCTCTAGCGGGGGGGACACCGGGGAGCTGTTTTTT. This chain connects TRBV7-7 to TRBJ2-2, with TRBD2 identical over 12 bases. Germline CDR1 reads SSHAT; CDR2 reads FNYEAQ (reference sequence). This CDR3 has 15 amino acids. V was pared by 4 bases and J by 3 bases, with 0 bases of the junction left unmatched.

The chain employs TRBV7-9 and TRBJ1-3; TRBD1 aligns across 10 bases. V shed 3 bases and J 4 bases; nucleotides not matched to a gene: 3. The CDR3 runs 15 residues. The germline CDR1 and CDR2 sequences are SEHNR and FQNEAQ (reference sequence). The DNA of the CDR3 is TGTGCCAGCAGCTTGGGGACAGGGGCCGGAAACACCATATATTTT. Translation: CASSLGTGAGNTIYF.

This clone appeared a few times. The rearrangement uses TRBV2 and TRBJ2-7, with D perhaps matching TRBD1 (6 bases). Trimming stripped 5 bases from V and 5 bases from J, with 19 bases between. CDR1 and CDR2 (germline): SNHLY, FYNNEI. This CDR3 has 15 amino acids. The CDR3 sequence: CASSTPGDRMDEQYF. The CDR3, as DNA: TGTGCCAGCAGTACTCCAGGGGATCGCATGGACGAGCAGTACTTC.

The V gene is TRBV30, the J gene TRBJ2-6; unclear D gene. The CDR3 is made up of 14 amino acids. The germline V and J ends were trimmed by 1 base and 2 bases, with 6 bases remaining between them. The V gene's germline CDR1 is GTSNPN and CDR2 SVGIG (reference sequence). CDR3 residues: CAWSAAAGANVLTF. The CDR3 DNA sequence: TGTGCCTGGAGTGCGGCAGCTGGGGCCAACGTCCTGACTTTC.

The rearrangement joins TRBV6-5 to TRBJ2-7, with TRBD2 as a possible D gene (5 bases). The CDR3 is made up of 14 amino acids. Germline values: CDR1 MNHEY, CDR2 SVGAGI. Deletions cut 7 bases from V and 1 base from J, with 14 bases between. CDR3 residues: CASTVRAESYEQYF. The CDR3 bases are TGTGCCAGCACCGTGAGGGCGGAGTCCTACGAGCAGTACTTC.

J is TRBJ1-5 and V is TRBV9; the D is unclear. The germline V gene has CDR1 SGDLS and CDR2 YYNGEE. This CDR3 comprises 14 residues. The V and J ends lost 1 base and 3 bases respectively, with 8 bases between them. The CDR3 DNA follows: TGTGCCAGCAGCGTAACTGGATACAATCAGCCCCAGCATTTT. Translation: CASSVTGYNQPQHF.

The CDR3 sequence is CASSLVSRVEQYV. The CDR3 DNA reads TGTGCCAGCAGCTTAGTTAGCAGGGTTGAGCAGTACGTC. The chain couples TRBV11-2 to TRBJ2-7; tentatively, D is TRBD1 (5 bases). The germline V gene has CDR1 SGHAT and CDR2 FQNNGV. CDR3 length equals 13 residues. Trimming cost V 1 base and J 7 bases, with 11 bases left between them.

The chain recombines TRBV7-9 with TRBJ2-2; weak D call: TRBD1 (5 bases). Trimming left V 1 base short and J 5 bases short, with 14 bases between. This CDR3 has 16 residues. CDR1 SEHNR and CDR2 FQNEAQ come from the germline V gene (reference sequence). In DNA form, the CDR3 reads TGTGCCAGCAGCTTAGTCAGGGATTATGTGACCGGGGAGCTGTTTTTT. Amino acids: CASSLVRDYVTGELFF.

The gene calls are TRBV14 and TRBJ2-7; 7 nucleotides line up with TRBD1. The length of the CDR3 is 14 residues. Germline lookup yields CDR1 SGHDN and CDR2 FVKESK. Trimming at V came to 0 bases and at J to 6 bases, leaving 5 bases not matched to a gene. Here the CDR3 reads CASSQDLTGREQYF. The CDR3 nucleotides are TGTGCCAGCAGCCAAGATCTGACAGGGCGCGAGCAGTACTTC.

This chain connects TRBV19 to TRBJ2-2; D gene ambiguous. V was shortened by 4 bases and J by 5 bases, with 5 bases between the two germline ends. There are 12 residues in the CDR3. Germline lookup yields CDR1 LNHDA and CDR2 SQIVND (reference sequence). The CDR3 protein is CASSTQTGELFF. The CDR3, as DNA: TGTGCCAGTAGTACTCAAACCGGGGAGCTGTTTTTT. Based on the CDR3 plus reference TRBV19 and TRBJ2-2, the full variable domain is DGGITQSPKYLFRKEGQNVTLSCEQNLNHDAMYWYRQDPGQGLRLIYYSQIVNDFQKGDIAEGYSVSREKKESFPLTVTSAQKNPTAFYLCASSTQTGELFFGEGSRLTVL.

The V gene is TRBV7-9, the J gene TRBJ1-3, with unresolved D. With 4 bases removed from V and 7 bases from J, the gap between germline ends came to 8 bases. The CDR3 runs to 12 residues. CDR1 and CDR2 from the germline V gene are SEHNR and FQNEAQ (reference sequence). The chain's CDR3 is CASSYGGNTIYF. CDR3 DNA: TGTGCCAGCAGCTATGGTGGGAACACCATATATTTT.

This chain connects TRBV15 to TRBJ1-4; D not certain. Trimming cost V 8 bases and J 5 bases, with 6 bases left between them. Germline V gene data show CDR1 as LNHNV and CDR2 as YYDKDF (reference sequence). The CDR3 totals 11 residues. The CDR3 region has the DNA TGTGCCACCCGGGCGAATGAAAAACTGTTTTTT. Amino acid sequence: CATRANEKLFF.

The V and J genes are TRBV27 and TRBJ1-4, with 7 positions matching TRBD1. Germline V gene data show CDR1 as MNHEY and CDR2 as SMNVEV (reference sequence). V gave up 4 bases and J gave up 8 bases; unmatched junction bases: 10. The CDR3 is 15 amino acids. The CDR3 coding sequence is TGTGCCAGCAGTTCAACTACAGGGGTTGGAGAAAAACTGTTTTTT. Its translation is CASSSTTGVGEKLFF. The whole variable domain, filled in from reference TRBV27 and TRBJ1-4, reads EAQVTQNPRYLITVTGKKLTVTCSQNMNHEYMSWYRQDPGLGLRQIYYSMNVEVTDKGDVPEGYKVSRKEKRNFPLILESPSPNQTSLYFCASSSTTGVGEKLFFGSGTQLSVL.

The V gene is TRBV6-6, the J gene TRBJ1-5; possibly TRBD1 for D (5 bases). V was cut by 0 bases and J by 6 bases, with 15 bases left in between. Germline V gene lookup returns CDR1 MNHNY and CDR2 SVGAGI (reference sequence). The CDR3 is 16 residues long. The CDR3 loop is CASSYSSQGGGQPQHF. The CDR3 nucleotides are TGTGCCAGCAGTTACTCGTCCCAGGGCGGGGGTCAGCCCCAGCATTTT.

The V and J genes are TRBV10-2 and TRBJ1-5, with D hard to call. Germline lookup yields CDR1 WSHSY and CDR2 SAAADI. The CDR3 sequence is 14 residues long. V lost 5 bases and J 7 bases, leaving 15 bases between the germline ends. CDR3 sequence: CASSNRPVQQPQHF. The CDR3 DNA reads as TGCGCCAGCAGTAATCGACCGGTGCAGCAGCCCCAGCATTTT.

In this sample, this clone turned up a few times. The chain uses TRBV11-3 and TRBJ2-3, with a weak D call TRBD2 (6 bases). The V end was cut by 5 bases, the J end by 7 bases, with 10 bases between. There are 12 residues in the CDR3. The germline V gene has CDR1 SGHNT and CDR2 YENEEA. CDR3 loop: CASSPGGNTQYF. As DNA, the CDR3 is TGTGCCAGCAGCCCAGGCGGGAATACGCAGTATTTT. The full variable domain, in which reference TRBV11-3 and TRBJ2-3 provide the parts outside the CDR3, is EAGVVQSPRYKIIEKKQPVAFWCNPISGHNTLYWYLQNLGQGPELLIRYENEEAVDDSQLPKDRFSAERLKGVDSTLKIQPAELGDSAVYLCASSPGGNTQYFGPGTRLTVL.

V is TRBV10-2 and J is TRBJ2-2; D remains ambiguous. In germline, CDR1 is WSHSY, CDR2 SAAADI. CDR3 length equals 14 residues. The germline V and J ends were trimmed by 7 bases and 3 bases, with 12 bases remaining between them. The CDR3 nucleotides are TGCGCCAGCAAGGGTACGAGAGACACCGGGGAGCTGTTTTTT. Translating it yields CASKGTRDTGELFF.

The chain joins TRBV13 to TRBJ2-5, with D maybe TRBD1 (7 bases). Germline CDR1 reads PRHDT; CDR2 reads FYEKMQ (reference sequence). The CDR3 contains 15 residues. V lost 3 bases and J lost 4, with 15 bases in between. CDR3 DNA sequence: TGTGCCAGCAGCTTGGGGGGAGCAGGGGGAGAGACCCAGTACTTC. As protein: CASSLGGAGGETQYF.